One sample yielded the 9 T cell receptor beta chains listed below, sequenced in a study of regulatory T cells in long-lasting Graves disease. Time point here: newly diagnosed GD, antithyroid drugs for less than 3 months. PBMC RNA served as the TCR library source. iRepertoire HTBI primers and Arm-PCR of CDR3 regions built TCR beta libraries. MiXCR, applied by TCRdb to the multiplex PCR reads, yields one record per CDR3 protein. The sample lists about 610,000 distinct CDR3 sequences; more than 15% were seen once. The same data also went into a second study, on T cells in Graves' hyperthyroidism and ophthalmopathy.

The starting material was peripheral blood mononuclear cells (PBMCs), obtained at new diagnosis, from a patient treated with antithyroid drugs. The receptors derive from a man aged 18 to 30 with Graves disease.

This clonotype appeared many times. The V and J genes are TRBV9 and TRBJ2-2, with D possibly matching TRBD2 (5 bases). The CDR3 extends over 15 amino acids. CDR1 SGDLS and CDR2 YYNGEE come from the germline V gene. V was trimmed by 3 bases and J by 8 bases, leaving 17 bases between them. The CDR3 coding sequence is TGTGCCAGCAGCGCCGGCGTAAGGGAGATTGGGGAGCTGTTTTTT. It codes for CASSAGVREIGELFF. The variable domain in full, with the rest retrieved from reference TRBV9 and TRBJ2-2, is DSGVTQTPKHLITATGQRVTLRCSPRSGDLSVYWYQQSLDQGLQFLIQYYNGEERAKGNILERFSAQQFPDLHSELNLSSLELGDSALYFCASSAGVREIGELFFGEGSRLTVL.

This chain joins TRBV2 and TRBJ1-2; 10 bases align to TRBD1. This CDR3 contains 16 residues. The junction had 8 bases not matched to a gene; V was cut back by 4 bases and J by 3 bases. Per germline, CDR1 SNHLY and CDR2 FYNNEI. CDR3 sequence (DNA): TGTGCCAGCAGTGGGGACAGGGGCCTTTATGACTATGGCTACACCTTC. Protein: CASSGDRGLYDYGYTF.

As for this clonotype: The junction differs from germline at one of its ends, possibly a read error. The chain carries TRBV29-1 and TRBJ2-1; the D is unclear. Germline CDR1 and CDR2: SQVTM and ANQGSEA. This CDR3 has 8 amino acids. CDR3 nucleotides: TGCAGCGCTAGTCAGTATGACTTC. Amino acid sequence: CSASQYDF.

As for this clonotype: Possible read error: a much larger clone is one base away. This chain uses TRBV5-1 with TRBJ2-3, with 9 bases that match TRBD1. CDR1 is SGHRS, CDR2 YFSETQ, per germline. Unmatched junction bases numbered 0, after V lost 0 bases and J lost 1 base. The CDR3 length is 15 residues. The CDR3 loop is CASSLGDRGTDTQYF. Here the CDR3 DNA reads TGCGCCAGCAGCTTGGGGGACAGGGGCACAGATACGCAGTATTTT.

The table lists this clonotype with many counts. CDR3 coding DNA: TGTGCCAGCAGTTCAAACAGGGGGCGCGTCGAGCAGTACTTC. As protein: CASSSNRGRVEQYF. J is TRBJ2-7 and V is TRBV28, with TRBD1 matching over 9 bases. Germline CDR1 MDHEN, CDR2 SYDVKM. The CDR3 has 14 residues. The V and J ends lost 4 bases and 6 bases, in that order; junction bases with no gene match: 7.

The chain's CDR3 is CSAFRQGSEKLFF. CDR3 DNA: TGCAGTGCCTTCCGACAGGGGAGTGAAAAACTGTTTTTT. The chain employs TRBV20-1 and TRBJ1-4; 8 nucleotides agree with TRBD1. J gave up 7 bases and V 6 bases, and 7 bases lay outside the gene matches. This CDR3 is built from 13 residues. Germline CDR1 DFQATT, CDR2 SNEGSKA (reference sequence).

A word on this clonotype: Given a much more abundant clone one base away, this may be a read error. The genes are TRBV5-5 and TRBJ2-1; tentatively, D is TRBD1 or TRBD2 (5 bases each). CDR1 is SGHKS, CDR2 YYEKEE, per germline (reference sequence). The CDR3 contains 15 residues. The CDR3 DNA reads TGCGCCAGCAGCTTGAGGGACGGGGTTGACAATGAGCAGTTCTTC. It translates to CASSLRDGVDNEQFF.

This clonotype was seen many times. The J gene is TRBJ1-5, the V gene TRBV6-1; 8 bases match TRBD1. Germline loops: CDR1 MNHNS, CDR2 SASEGT. The CDR3 is 14 amino acids. The V and J ends lost 8 bases and 6 bases, in that order; junction bases with no gene match: 9. This CDR3 reads CASGAGGLGQPQHF. For the CDR3, the DNA is TGTGCCAGCGGGGCAGGGGGCCTGGGTCAGCCCCAGCATTTT.

V is TRBV6-2 or TRBV6-3 and J is TRBJ1-3; 7 bases are a match to TRBD1. Germline CDR1 MNHEY, CDR2 SVGEGT. The CDR3 consists of 17 residues. Trimming removed 1 base from V and 6 bases from J; junction bases left unmatched: 12. The CDR3 DNA reads TGTGCCAGCAGTTACTGGGGGGACAGAGGCAAGGAAAACACCATATATTTT. Its protein product is CASSYWGDRGKENTIYF.